The sequence of this TCR beta chain was determined in a study of blood T cells in healthy people across ages. Primed by a sample-barcoded 5' primer and a J-beta primer mix, a second PCR proceeded for about 6 to 11 cycles. TCRdb itself ran the 5' RACE reads through MiXCR, one entry per CDR3 protein. Among about 580,000 distinct CDR3 sequences listed, around half were seen once. The CDR3 is 13 amino acids. Germline V lookup: CDR1 DFQATT, CDR2 SNEGSKA (reference sequence). Sample: blood. This receptor was taken from a man older than 75 in good health. V gene TRBV20-1 combines with J gene TRBJ2-4; 9 bases are shared with TRBD2. Near its end, the DNA agrees better with TRBJ2-7, so the J call may be wrong. CDR3 coding DNA: TGCAGTGCTAGGCGGGGGGGAATATACGAGCAGTACTTC. Its translation: CSARRGGIYEQYF.